The 29 T cell receptor beta chains below were found in one sample sequenced in a study of CD8+ T cells in alopecia areata. Cutaneous lymph nodes were pooled and cells sorted by CD4, CD8alpha, NKG2D, NKG2ACE and more. Investigators isolated RNA and reverse transcribed it into cDNA to act as the sequencing template. The repertoire was sequenced with immunoSEQ multiplex PCR; TCRdb's copy has only in-frame clones and lacks some. Singletons are absent from the sample, which has approximately 300,000 clones. Material for sequencing was CD4+ T cells sorted from a lymph node. All receptors come from a C3H/HeJ mouse with alopecia areata. MHC haplotype of the strain: H2-k.

This clone appeared a few times. Any gene name here is a mouse gene name. From the germline J gene comes the end of the CDR3, since the read stops 4 residues before it. The same CDR3 is also encoded by other DNA sequences in this sample. The chain couples TRBV5 to TRBJ1-1; unclear D gene. Between the trimmed V and J ends, which lost 1 base and 0 bases, there was a span of 3 bases. Germline V gene lookup returns CDR1 LGHNA and CDR2 YNLKQL (reference sequence). The CDR3 is 13 residues long. Incomplete CDR3 DNA: TGTGCCAGCAGCCAAGGGTCAAACACA. Encoded protein: CASSQGSNT. The full CDR3 reads CASSQGSNTEVFF.

Worth noting for this clone: Gene names are the mouse ones. The read ends 4 residues early relative to the CDR3; the germline J gene fills the gap. The chain carries TRBV13-1 and TRBJ1-1, with 8 nucleotides matching TRBD1. The CDR3 is 14 amino acids. Germline V CDR1 and CDR2: NSHNY, SYGAGN. Trimming at V came to 3 bases and at J to 3 bases, leaving 4 bases not matched to a gene. Incomplete CDR3 DNA: TGTGCCAGCAGTGTCCAGGGGGCCGACACA. It encodes CASSVQGADT. The entire CDR3 is CASSVQGADTEVFF.

Turning to this clone: The germline and genes are mouse ones. The sequenced fragment ends 4 residues before the CDR3 boundary, so the rest is inferred from the germline J gene. The chain uses TRBV5 and TRBJ2-3; D ambiguous. The ends were cut back, 0 bases at V and 4 bases at J, with 11 bases in the middle. This CDR3 is 15 amino acids long. Germline V gene sequence: CDR1 LGHNA, CDR2 YNLKQL (reference sequence). The CDR3 DNA, read in part, is TGTGCCAGCAGCCAAGAGGGGTTTTCCCCAGAA. It is translated as CASSQEGFSPE. The entire CDR3 protein is CASSQEGFSPETLYF.

The sample holds a few counts of this clone. Gene names denote mouse genes. The read comes to an end 4 residues before the CDR3 does, leaving the germline J gene to fill in the end. This chain connects TRBV31 to TRBJ2-2; TRBD1 aligns across 7 bases. J gave up 4 bases and V 0 bases, and 2 bases lay outside the gene matches. The CDR3 totals 14 residues. The germline V gene has CDR1 GKSSPN and CDR2 SITVG. The CDR3 reads CAWSLQGSTGQLYF. The part of the CDR3 DNA that was read is TGTGCCTGGAGTCTACAGGGGTCCACCGGG.

Regarding this clone: The genes are named according to mouse. The read finishes 4 residues shy of the CDR3 end, and the germline J gene is used to complete it. The rearrangement uses TRBV13-1 and TRBJ2-5; 12 nucleotides align to TRBD2. CDR1 and CDR2 (germline): NSHNY, SYGAGN. The CDR3 is 15 residues long. The CDR3 spells CASRPDWGGWDTQYF. The part of the CDR3 DNA that was read is TGTGCCAGCAGACCAGACTGGGGGGGCTGGGAC.

Worth noting for this clone: Gene names and germline match the mouse. CDR3 DNA, as far as it was read: TGTGCCAGCAGCCCGACAGATAATTCGCCC. Translated: CASSPTDNSP. The entire CDR3 reads CASSPTDNSPLYF. The chain has TRBV5 and TRBJ1-6; possible D gene TRBD1, 5 bases. From the germline J gene comes the end of the CDR3, since the read stops 3 residues before it. TRBJ1-6 is annotated as an ORF whose role is uncertain. CDR1 and CDR2 (germline): LGHNA, YNLKQL (reference sequence). The CDR3 has 13 amino acids. V was pared by 4 bases and J by 5 bases, with 6 bases between.

Concerning this clone itself: Gene names are the mouse ones. This chain's CDR3 is CASSDTTGAETLYF. The sequenced part of the CDR3 DNA is TGTGCCAGCAGTGATACCACAGGGGCAGAA. The chain employs TRBV13-3 and TRBJ2-3; weak D call: TRBD1 (6 bases). The CDR3 end lies 4 residues beyond the end of the read and is filled in from the germline J gene. Germline lookup yields CDR1 NNHDY and CDR2 SYVADS. The CDR3 loop spans 14 amino acids. Trimming removed 1 base at V and 3 bases at J, with 9 bases between.

This clone was counted only a few times. Genes and germline are mouse. The sequenced fragment ends 4 residues before the CDR3 boundary, so the rest is inferred from the germline J gene. This chain joins TRBV14 and TRBJ2-5, with a tentative D call TRBD1 (5 bases). Germline V lookup: CDR1 SGHDT, CDR2 FRDEAV. The CDR3 has 15 residues. Trimming took 3 bases from V and 0 from J, leaving 11 bases between them. The CDR3 is CASSWTHVNQDTQYF. The CDR3 bases that were read are TGTGCCAGCAGTTGGACACATGTTAACCAAGAC.

As regards this clone: Germline and genes: mouse. The read is 4 residues too short to cover the CDR3 end, so that end is filled in from the germline J gene. The same CDR3 arises from other DNA sequences in this sample as well. V is TRBV13-2 and J is TRBJ2-1; 11 positions agree with TRBD1. In germline, CDR1 is NNHNN, CDR2 SYGAGS (reference sequence). V trimming: 2 bases; J trimming: 3 bases; junction bases outside the gene matches: 1. CDR3 length: 15 residues. Partial CDR3 DNA: TGTGCCAGCGGTGAGGGGACAGGGGGCTATGCT. Its translation is CASGEGTGGYA. The full CDR3 protein is CASGEGTGGYAEQFF.

This clone was detected only a few times. Gene names refer to mouse genes. The read gets to within 4 residues of the CDR3 end, and the germline J gene fills in the rest. This same CDR3 is encoded by further DNA sequences in the sample. This chain connects TRBV31 to TRBJ2-3; tentatively, D is TRBD1 (6 bases). The length of the CDR3 is 14 residues. CDR1 and CDR2 (germline): GKSSPN, SITVG. V gave up 0 bases and J gave up 1 base, with 8 bases separating them. The chain's CDR3 is CAWSLEGGAETLYF. The sequenced CDR3 bases are TGTGCCTGGAGTCTAGAGGGGGGTGCAGAA.

Details on this clone: Genes here carry mouse names. The CDR3 end falls 4 residues outside the read, so it is completed with the germline J gene. Distinct nucleotide sequences in the sample also encode this CDR3. The chain links TRBV13-1 to TRBJ2-3, with 11 bases lining up with TRBD2. The CDR3 extends over 16 amino acids. V dropped 2 bases and J dropped 0; count of bases not matched to a gene: 2. In germline, CDR1 is NSHNY, CDR2 SYGAGN. The CDR3 reads CASSEGTGGSAETLYF. Partial CDR3 DNA: TGTGCCAGCAGTGAAGGGACTGGGGGCAGTGCAGAA.

The sample holds a few counts of this clone. Gene names are the mouse ones. The read finishes 4 residues shy of the CDR3 end, and the germline J gene is used to complete it. This chain joins TRBV19 and TRBJ2-1, with 8 bases aligning to TRBD1. In germline, CDR1 is FNHDT, CDR2 SITEND (reference sequence). The CDR3 has 15 amino acids. V was pared by 4 bases and J by 4 bases, with 7 bases of the junction left unmatched. The CDR3 here is CASSPGQGVYAEQFF. CDR3 DNA, as far as it was read: TGTGCCAGCAGTCCCGGACAGGGCGTATATGCT.

This clone was found a few times. These gene names are mouse names. The CDR3 end falls 4 residues outside the read, so it is completed with the germline J gene. The genes are TRBV5 and TRBJ2-5, with 7 bases fitting TRBD2. Germline values: CDR1 LGHNA, CDR2 YNLKQL (reference sequence). The CDR3 is 13 amino acids. This CDR3 reads CASSQNWGDTQYF. CDR3 DNA, as far as it was read: TGTGCCAGCAGCCAAAACTGGGGAGAC.

This clone came up a few times. Gene names and germline match the mouse. The read terminates 3 residues before the CDR3 end, so the remaining end is supplied by the germline J gene. The V call is TRBV13-1, the J call TRBJ1-6; 9 bases agree with TRBD1. TRBJ1-6 is flagged as an ORF with uncertain function. The CDR3 is made up of 16 amino acids. J lost 2 bases, V lost 3 bases, and 3 bases had no gene match. CDR1 NSHNY and CDR2 SYGAGN come from the germline V gene. CDR3 DNA, as far as it was read: TGTGCCAGCAGTGTACAGGGGGCGGCCTATAATTCGCCC. It yields the protein CASSVQGAAYNSP. The entire CDR3 is CASSVQGAAYNSPLYF.

As to this clone: The genes are named according to mouse. The missing CDR3 end, 4 residues past where the read stops, is filled in from the germline J gene. V and J are TRBV19 and TRBJ2-2; TRBD2 agrees at 8 bases. Germline V CDR1 and CDR2: FNHDT, SITEND (reference sequence). V gave up 5 bases and J gave up 3 bases; unmatched junction bases: 6. CDR3 length: 15 residues. Here the CDR3 reads CASRWAGGYTGQLYF. CDR3 DNA, as far as it was read: TGTGCCAGCAGATGGGCTGGGGGGTACACCGGG. Supplemented by reference TRBV19 and TRBJ2-2, the full variable domain reads GGIITQTPKFLIGQEGQKLTLKCQQNFNHDTMYWYRQDSGKGLRLIYYSITENDLQKGDLSEGYDASREKKSSFSLTVTSAQKNEMAVFLCASRWAGGYTGQLYFGEGSKLTVL.

A word on this clone: The germline and genes are mouse ones. Read coverage stops 3 residues before the CDR3 terminus; the germline J gene supplies the remainder. The chain recombines TRBV19 with TRBJ1-6, with D tentatively TRBD1 (5 bases). TRBJ1-6 is marked as an open reading frame, function uncertain. CDR1 is FNHDT and CDR2 is SITEND in the germline V gene (reference sequence). Trimming shortened V by 0 bases and J by 4 bases, and 5 bases separated the two germline ends. The CDR3 is made up of 14 amino acids. The CDR3 reads CASSIEGYNSPLYF. The sequenced CDR3 bases are TGTGCCAGCAGTATAGAGGGGTATAATTCGCCC.

Of note for this clone: Gene names are mouse gene names. Sequencing ends 4 residues short of the CDR3 end; the germline J gene provides the rest. J is TRBJ2-3 and V is TRBV13-1; 9 bases agree with TRBD1. Germline V gene sequence: CDR1 NSHNY, CDR2 SYGAGN. This CDR3 contains 15 residues. V lost 4 bases and J lost 3; bases outside the gene matches: 6. Incomplete CDR3 DNA: TGTGCCAGCAGTCCCGGGACAGGGACCGCAGAA. Translating gives CASSPGTGTAE. The whole CDR3 sequence is CASSPGTGTAETLYF.

A note on this clone: Genes and germline are mouse. CDR3 in amino acids: CASSDTGGDEQYF. The covered CDR3 bases are TGTGCCAGCAGTGATACAGGGGGCGAT. The rearrangement joins TRBV13-3 to TRBJ2-7, with TRBD1 matching 9 bases. The observed sequence ends 4 residues before the CDR3 terminus, with the missing tail filled in from the germline J gene. The CDR3 sequence is 13 residues long. CDR1 and CDR2 from the germline V gene are NNHDY and SYVADS.

This clone was recorded at least ten times. Here the gene names and germline are mouse. With the read ending 4 residues before the CDR3 end, the germline J gene is used to fill in that end. Other DNA sequences in this sample translate to the same CDR3. The V gene is TRBV17, the J gene TRBJ2-1, with TRBD2 as a possible D gene (6 bases). Per germline, CDR1 MNHDT and CDR2 YYDKIL. The V end lost 3 bases, the J end lost 0 bases, and 6 bases lay between the germline ends. CDR3 length equals 14 residues. CDR3 sequence: CASSSWGNYAEQFF. The CDR3 bases that were read are TGTGCTAGCAGTAGCTGGGGTAACTATGCT.

Worth noting for this clone: Genes and germline come from the mouse. The read terminates 4 residues before the CDR3 end, so the remaining end is supplied by the germline J gene. This chain joins TRBV13-1 and TRBJ1-1, with 9 bases identical to TRBD1. J lost 0 bases, V lost 0 bases, and 6 bases had no gene match. CDR3 size: 17 residues. In germline, CDR1 is NSHNY, CDR2 SYGAGN. CDR3 DNA, as far as it was read: TGTGCCAGCAGTGATGTGGTGGGACAGGGAGCAAACACA. Translated, it gives CASSDVVGQGANT. In full, the CDR3 reads CASSDVVGQGANTEVFF.

This clone was found a few times. These gene names are mouse names. The read terminates 4 residues ahead of where the CDR3 ends, so the germline J gene completes it. V is TRBV13-3 and J is TRBJ2-2; a possible D gene is TRBD1 (6 bases). CDR1 and CDR2 (germline): NNHDY, SYVADS. This CDR3 spans 15 amino acids. Trimming took 5 bases from V and 1 from J, leaving 12 bases between them. The CDR3 is CASSRDKKNTGQLYF. Incomplete CDR3 DNA: TGTGCCAGCAGCCGGGACAAAAAAAACACCGGG.

This clone was counted many times. These gene names are mouse names. From the germline J gene comes the end of the CDR3, since the read stops 4 residues before it. V and J are TRBV14 and TRBJ2-5, with D perhaps matching TRBD1 (6 bases). The CDR3 spans 13 residues. Trimming took 1 base from V and 3 from J, leaving 6 bases between them. Looked up from germline, CDR1 is SGHDT and CDR2 is FRDEAV. The CDR3 loop is CASSFGTQDTQYF. The covered CDR3 bases are TGTGCCAGCAGTTTCGGGACACAAGAC.

This clone was seen a handful of times. Here the gene names and germline are mouse. The CDR3 goes on 4 residues after the read ends, and that part is filled in from the germline J gene. The chain combines TRBV19 with TRBJ2-7; D possibly corresponds to TRBD1 (6 bases). There are 14 residues in the CDR3. Germline CDR1 and CDR2: FNHDT and SITEND (reference sequence). The DNA read from the CDR3 is TGTGCCAGCAGCACCCGGGACACCCCTTAT. Amino acid sequence: CASSTRDTPY. The whole CDR3 protein reads CASSTRDTPYEQYF. The full variable domain, completed using reference TRBV19 and TRBJ2-7, is GGIITQTPKFLIGQEGQKLTLKCQQNFNHDTMYWYRQDSGKGLRLIYYSITENDLQKGDLSEGYDASREKKSSFSLTVTSAQKNEMAVFLCASSTRDTPYEQYFGPGTRLTVL.

The sample holds a few counts of this clone. Gene names refer to mouse genes. Incomplete CDR3 DNA: TGTGCCAGCAGTGATGCACCAGACTATAATTCGCCC. Its translation is CASSDAPDYNSP. The complete CDR3 protein is CASSDAPDYNSPLYF. The chain couples TRBV13-3 to TRBJ1-6; no reliable D call. The CDR3 extends 3 residues past the end of the read, so its final part is completed from the germline J gene. TRBJ1-6 is assigned to the ORF class and has an uncertain function. Germline loops: CDR1 NNHDY, CDR2 SYVADS. The V end lost 0 bases, the J end lost 3 bases, and 7 bases lay between the germline ends. This CDR3 is built from 15 residues.

As for this clone: Gene and germline names: mouse. The read halts 4 residues ahead of the CDR3 end, with the missing end drawn from the germline J gene. J is TRBJ1-2 and V is TRBV1; 7 nucleotides agree with TRBD1. Germline V CDR1 and CDR2: NSQYPW, LRSPGD (reference sequence). J gave up 1 base and V 0 bases, and 5 bases lay outside the gene matches. CDR3 size: 16 residues. The CDR3 bases that were read are TGCACCTGCAGTGCAGAATGGGACAGAAGAAACTCC. Encoded protein: CTCSAEWDRRNS. In full, the CDR3 reads CTCSAEWDRRNSDYTF.

This clone has more than one count but fewer than ten. Genes here carry mouse names. The read is 4 residues too short to cover the CDR3 end, so that end is filled in from the germline J gene. This chain connects TRBV1 to TRBJ2-3, with 7 nucleotides matching TRBD2. This CDR3 contains 17 residues. With 0 bases clipped from V and 1 base from J, the junction kept 7 bases outside the gene matches. The germline V gene has CDR1 NSQYPW and CDR2 LRSPGD (reference sequence). This chain's CDR3 is CTCSAEMGGWGAETLYF. CDR3 DNA, as far as it was read: TGCACCTGCAGTGCAGAAATGGGGGGATGGGGTGCAGAA.

Concerning this clone itself: The listed genes are named as in mouse. From the germline J gene comes the end of the CDR3, since the read stops 4 residues before it. The chain recombines TRBV19 with TRBJ2-1; tentatively, D is TRBD1 (6 bases). The CDR3 extends over 14 amino acids. Per germline, CDR1 FNHDT and CDR2 SITEND (reference sequence). Trimming removed 4 bases from V and 0 bases from J, with 8 bases in between. Incomplete CDR3 DNA: TGTGCCAGCAGTGGACAGATTAACTATGCT. Its protein is CASSGQINYA. The full CDR3 is CASSGQINYAEQFF.

This clone turned up a few times. Gene names denote mouse genes. The CDR3 end lies 4 residues beyond the end of the read and is filled in from the germline J gene. Other DNA sequences within the sample encode an identical CDR3. The V call is TRBV19, the J call TRBJ2-5, with 12 bases matching TRBD1. The CDR3 totals 14 residues. Germline CDR1 reads FNHDT; CDR2 reads SITEND (reference sequence). CDR3 DNA, as far as it was read: TGTGCCAGCAGCCGGGACAGGGGGCTTGAC. This encodes CASSRDRGLD. From start to end, the CDR3 is CASSRDRGLDTQYF.

As regards this clone: Genes here carry mouse names. The CDR3 is CASWGAEQFF. The CDR3 DNA, read in part, is TGTGCCAGCTGGGGGGCT. The chain carries TRBV19 and TRBJ2-1, with D tentatively TRBD2 (6 bases). Read sequence stops 4 residues before the CDR3 end, and the germline J gene provides the missing end. The germline CDR1 and CDR2 sequences are FNHDT and SITEND (reference sequence). The CDR3 contains 10 residues.